The clone carrying this TCR beta chain was detected many times. This specimen comes from a study of blood T cell repertoires in COVID-19. The overall study: All recovered Cohort 3 donors got two negative PCRs, got clearance, or saw symptom resolution. Researchers got acute and convalescent COVID-19 samples from the United States, Italy and Spain.

The germline V and J ends were trimmed by 5 bases and 7 bases, with 10 bases remaining between them. Germline V gives CDR1 SGHRS, CDR2 YFSETQ. The CDR3 is made up of 13 amino acids. Recruits, aged roughly 18 to 95 years, lived in 20 to 30 US areas. Researchers sorted participants into cohorts using their self-reported clinical history. TCRdb's table, derived via immunoSEQ multiplex PCR, lists solely in-frame clones and lacks some. There are a few hundred thousand clones in the sample; roughly 87% occur only once, and 7% to 8.5% lies in the top ten. This TCR came from a man aged 25-45 years in a cohort exposed to, infected with or recovered from COVID-19 (not recorded which). Sequenced input: PBMCs or T cells enriched from blood (not recorded which). V is TRBV5-1 and J is TRBJ1-6; D remains unclear. The CDR3 DNA is TGCGCCAGCAGGCCGGAGTCGAATTCACCCCTCCACTTT. It is translated as CASRPESNSPLHF.